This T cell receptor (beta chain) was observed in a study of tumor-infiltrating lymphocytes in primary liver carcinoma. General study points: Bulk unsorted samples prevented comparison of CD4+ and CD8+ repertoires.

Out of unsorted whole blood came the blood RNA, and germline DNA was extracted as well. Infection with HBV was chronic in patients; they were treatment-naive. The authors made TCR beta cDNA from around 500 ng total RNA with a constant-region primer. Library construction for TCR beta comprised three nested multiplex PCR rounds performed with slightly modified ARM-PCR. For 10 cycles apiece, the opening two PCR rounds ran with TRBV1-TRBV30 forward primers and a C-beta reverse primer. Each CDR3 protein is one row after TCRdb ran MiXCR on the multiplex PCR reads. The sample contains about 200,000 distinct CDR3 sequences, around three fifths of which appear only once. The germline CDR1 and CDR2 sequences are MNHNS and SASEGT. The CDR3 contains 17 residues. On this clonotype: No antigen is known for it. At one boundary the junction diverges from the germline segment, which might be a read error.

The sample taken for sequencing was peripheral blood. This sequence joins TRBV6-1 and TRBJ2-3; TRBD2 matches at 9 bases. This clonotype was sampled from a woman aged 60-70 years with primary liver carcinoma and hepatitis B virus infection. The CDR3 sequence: CANSELAGPTVTDTQYF. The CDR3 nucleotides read TGTGCCAACAGTGAACTAGCGGGCCCGACAGTCACAGATACGCAGTATTTT.